The 8 T cell receptor beta chains below all came from one sample that was sequenced in a study of OX40 agonist ivuxolimab in advanced cancers. The protocol was immunoSEQ multiplex PCR, while the TCRdb copy is restricted to in-frame clones and leaves out a portion. The sample has fewer than 25,000 clones, over 70% seen once; the top ten hold roughly 32%. Sequences were derived from CD4+ or CD8+ T cells sorted from blood, sampled in a trial of the OX40 agonist ivuxolimab. Receptors were obtained from an adult with an advanced solid tumor such as melanoma, head and neck, liver or kidney cancer.

The CDR3 bases are TGTGCCAGCAGCCTCCCAGGACTAGCGGGGGGGCGGGAGACCCAGTACTTC. Translated: CASSLPGLAGGRETQYF. The chain recombines TRBV7-8 with TRBJ2-5; 15 bases fit TRBD2. CDR3 length: 17 amino acids. V was pared by 5 bases and J by 5 bases, with 9 bases of the junction left unmatched. Germline loops: CDR1 SGHVS, CDR2 FQNEAQ. Using reference TRBV7-8 and TRBJ2-5 for the parts outside the CDR3, the full variable domain is GAGVSQSPRYKVAKRGQDVALRCDPISGHVSLFWYQQALGQGPEFLTYFQNEAQLDKSGLPSDRFFAERPEGSVSTLKIQRTQQEDSAVYLCASSLPGLAGGRETQYFGPGTRLLVL.

This rearrangement joins TRBV6-6 to TRBJ1-4, with D possibly being TRBD1 (5 bases). Trimming cost V 2 bases and J 7 bases, with 11 bases left between them. This CDR3 has 14 amino acids. CDR1 and CDR2 from the germline V gene are MNHNY and SVGAGI (reference sequence). CDR3 coding DNA: TGTGCCAGCAGTTACAGCAGGGTTGGTGAAAAACTGTTTTTT. This translates into CASSYSRVGEKLFF.

The V call is TRBV5-6, the J call TRBJ2-3; the D gene could be TRBD1 or TRBD2 (6 bases each). Germline V CDR1 and CDR2: SGHDT, YYEEEE. CDR3 length: 16 residues. V lost 5 bases, J lost 4 bases, and 20 bases lay in between. The CDR3 region is CASSPGGGNPSDTQYF. As DNA, the CDR3 is TGTGCCAGCAGTCCCGGAGGGGGGAATCCTTCAGATACGCAGTATTTT.

This clone appeared a few times. The rearrangement joins TRBV27 to TRBJ2-3; 13 bases align to TRBD2. CDR3 length: 18 amino acids. Germline CDR1 reads MNHEY; CDR2 reads SMNVEV (reference sequence). Trimming removed 4 bases from V and 6 bases from J; junction bases left unmatched: 13. DNA for the CDR3: TGTGCCAGCAGTTCCACGACATTCTTACTAGCGGGGGGGGATACGCAGTATTTT. Amino acid sequence: CASSSTTFLLAGGDTQYF.

The J gene is TRBJ2-7, the V gene TRBV6-6; TRBD1 or TRBD2 may be the D gene (7 bases each). Germline V CDR1 and CDR2: MNHNY, SVGAGI (reference sequence). The CDR3 loop spans 11 amino acids. V gave up 7 bases and J gave up 7 bases, with 11 bases separating them. The CDR3 sequence: CASTQGGEQYF. The CDR3 DNA follows: TGTGCCAGCACCCAGGGGGGGGAGCAGTACTTC.

This chain uses TRBV27 with TRBJ2-7, with 9 bases matching TRBD2. The J segment lost 2 bases and the V segment lost 9 bases, leaving 8 bases of the junction unmatched. The CDR3 covers 14 residues. Germline CDR1 is MNHEY and CDR2 is SMNVEV (reference sequence). The CDR3 loop is CARSTSGSPYEQYF. The CDR3 nucleotides read TGTGCCAGGTCGACTAGCGGCAGCCCCTACGAGCAGTACTTC.

V gene TRBV30 combines with J gene TRBJ1-2; D remains ambiguous. Germline V gene sequence: CDR1 GTSNPN, CDR2 SVGIG (reference sequence). This CDR3 comprises 17 residues. V was pared by 4 bases and J by 3 bases, with 24 bases between. This CDR3 is CAWILRILTAPYYGYTF. In DNA, the CDR3 is TGTGCCTGGATCCTCCGGATCTTGACCGCCCCGTACTATGGCTACACCTTC. Full variable domain (rest looked up from reference TRBV30 and TRBJ1-2): SQTIHQWPATLVQPVGSPLSLECTVEGTSNPNLYWYRQAAGRGLQLLFYSVGIGQISSEVPQNLSASRPQDRQFILSSKKLLLSDSGFYLCAWILRILTAPYYGYTFGSGTRLTVV.

The chain combines TRBV13 with TRBJ1-2; TRBD1 matches at 9 bases. CDR3 length equals 14 residues. CDR1 is PRHDT, CDR2 FYEKMQ, per germline (reference sequence). V was pared by 6 bases and J by 2 bases, with 4 bases of the junction left unmatched. CDR3 coding DNA: TGTGCCAGCAGTTTCGGACAGGGGAACTATGGCTACACCTTC. It yields the protein CASSFGQGNYGYTF.